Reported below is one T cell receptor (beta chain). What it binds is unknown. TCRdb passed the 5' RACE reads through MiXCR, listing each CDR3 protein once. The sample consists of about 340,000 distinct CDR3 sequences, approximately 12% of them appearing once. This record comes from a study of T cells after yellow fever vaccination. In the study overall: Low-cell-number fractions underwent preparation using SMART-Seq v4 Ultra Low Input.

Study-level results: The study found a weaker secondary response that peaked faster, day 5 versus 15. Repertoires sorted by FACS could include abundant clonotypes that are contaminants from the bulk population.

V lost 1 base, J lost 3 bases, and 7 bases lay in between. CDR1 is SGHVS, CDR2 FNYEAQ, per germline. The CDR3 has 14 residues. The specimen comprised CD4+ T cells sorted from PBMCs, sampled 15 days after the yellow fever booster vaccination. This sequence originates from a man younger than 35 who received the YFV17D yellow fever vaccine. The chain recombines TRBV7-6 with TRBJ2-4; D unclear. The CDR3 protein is CASSLGAGKNIQYF. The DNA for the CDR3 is TGTGCCAGCAGCTTAGGGGCTGGCAAAAACATTCAGTACTTC.